This paragraph reports one T cell receptor (beta chain). This sample was taken from a study of OX40 agonist ivuxolimab in advanced cancers. Overall study: The patients received ivuxolimab by intravenous route every 2 weeks at 0.01 to 10 mg/kg.

The CDR3 is 14 amino acids. Germline V gene data show CDR1 as SGHNT and CDR2 as YYREEE (reference sequence). V trimming: 7 bases; J trimming: 1 base; junction bases outside the gene matches: 1. On cycle 4 day 1 and cycle 7 day 1, as well as at baseline, blood was sampled. The protocol was immunoSEQ multiplex PCR, while the TCRdb copy is restricted to in-frame clones and leaves out a portion. Found here are about 89,000 clones, about 92% of them singletons; the top ten hold roughly 0.27%. The sequencing here drew on CD4+ or CD8+ T cells sorted from blood, taken in a trial of the OX40 agonist ivuxolimab. The chain is built from TRBV5-4 and TRBJ2-5, with 13 bases that match TRBD2. The source is an adult with an advanced solid tumor such as melanoma, head and neck, liver or kidney cancer. DNA for the CDR3: TGTGCCAGCCGGACTAGCGGGGGCCAAGAGACCCAGTACTTC. Its protein is CASRTSGGQETQYF. Filled out from reference TRBV5-4 and TRBJ2-5, the complete variable domain reads ETGVTQSPTHLIKTRGQQVTLRCSSQSGHNTVSWYQQALGQGPQFIFQYYREEENGRGNFPPRFSGLQFPNYSSELNVNALELDDSALYLCASRTSGGQETQYFGPGTRLLVL.